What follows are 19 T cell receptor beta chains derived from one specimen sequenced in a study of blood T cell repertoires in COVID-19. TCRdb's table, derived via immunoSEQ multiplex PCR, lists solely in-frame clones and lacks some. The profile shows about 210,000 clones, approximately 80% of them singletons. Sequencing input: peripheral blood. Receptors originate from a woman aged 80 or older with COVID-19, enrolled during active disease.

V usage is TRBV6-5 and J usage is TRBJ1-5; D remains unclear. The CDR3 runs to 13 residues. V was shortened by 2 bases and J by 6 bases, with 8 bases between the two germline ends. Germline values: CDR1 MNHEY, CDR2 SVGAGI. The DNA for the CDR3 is TGTGCCAGCAGTTACACGGGGAGTCAGCCCCAGCATTTT. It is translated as CASSYTGSQPQHF.

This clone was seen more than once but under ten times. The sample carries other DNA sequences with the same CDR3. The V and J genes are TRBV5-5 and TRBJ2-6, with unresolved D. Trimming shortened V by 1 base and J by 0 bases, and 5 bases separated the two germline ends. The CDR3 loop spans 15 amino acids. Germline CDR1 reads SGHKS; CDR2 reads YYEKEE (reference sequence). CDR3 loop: CASSLSVSGANVLTF. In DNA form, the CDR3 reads TGTGCCAGCAGCTTGTCTGTCTCTGGGGCCAACGTCCTGACTTTC.

Here the CDR3 DNA reads TGTGCCAGCAGGACTTCTAGCGGCCTAGGGAATGAGCAGTTCTTC. Its protein is CASRTSSGLGNEQFF. The chain has TRBV28 and TRBJ2-1; 7 bases fit TRBD2. CDR3 length: 15 amino acids. Germline CDR1 MDHEN, CDR2 SYDVKM. The V segment lost 6 bases and the J segment 7 bases; nucleotides outside the gene matches: 12.

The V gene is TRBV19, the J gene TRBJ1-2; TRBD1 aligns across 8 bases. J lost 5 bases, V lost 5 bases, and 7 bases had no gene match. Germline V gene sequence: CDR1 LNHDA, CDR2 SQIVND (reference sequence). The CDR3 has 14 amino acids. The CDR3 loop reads CASSPGTGFYGYTF. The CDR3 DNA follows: TGTGCCAGTAGTCCCGGGACAGGTTTTTATGGCTACACCTTC. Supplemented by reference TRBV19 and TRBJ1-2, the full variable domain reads DGGITQSPKYLFRKEGQNVTLSCEQNLNHDAMYWYRQDPGQGLRLIYYSQIVNDFQKGDIAEGYSVSREKKESFPLTVTSAQKNPTAFYLCASSPGTGFYGYTFGSGTRLTVV.

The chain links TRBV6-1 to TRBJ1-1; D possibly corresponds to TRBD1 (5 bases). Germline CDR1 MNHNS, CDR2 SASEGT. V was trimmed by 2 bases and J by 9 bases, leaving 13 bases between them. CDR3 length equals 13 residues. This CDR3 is CASSESQRTQAFF. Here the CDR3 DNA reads TGTGCCAGCAGTGAATCCCAGAGGACACAAGCTTTCTTT.

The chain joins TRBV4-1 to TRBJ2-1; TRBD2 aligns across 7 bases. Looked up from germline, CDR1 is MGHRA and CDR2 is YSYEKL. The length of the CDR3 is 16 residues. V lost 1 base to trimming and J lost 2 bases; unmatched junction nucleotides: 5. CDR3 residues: CASSQVGGTAYNEQFF. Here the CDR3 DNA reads TGCGCCAGCAGCCAAGTCGGGGGGACGGCCTACAATGAGCAGTTCTTC.

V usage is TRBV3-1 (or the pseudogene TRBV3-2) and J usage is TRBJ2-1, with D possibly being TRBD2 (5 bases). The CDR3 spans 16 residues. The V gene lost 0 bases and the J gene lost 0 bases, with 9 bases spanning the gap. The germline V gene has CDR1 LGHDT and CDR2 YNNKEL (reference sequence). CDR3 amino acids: CASSQDMGSSYNEQFF. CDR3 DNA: TGTGCCAGCAGCCAAGATATGGGGAGCTCCTACAATGAGCAGTTCTTC.

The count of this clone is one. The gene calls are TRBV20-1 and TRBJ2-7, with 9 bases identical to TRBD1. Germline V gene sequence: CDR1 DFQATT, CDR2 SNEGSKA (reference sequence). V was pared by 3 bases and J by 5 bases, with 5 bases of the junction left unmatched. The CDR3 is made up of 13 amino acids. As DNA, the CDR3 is TGCAGTGCTAGTGGGACAGGGCTACACGAGCAGTACGTC. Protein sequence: CSASGTGLHEQYV.

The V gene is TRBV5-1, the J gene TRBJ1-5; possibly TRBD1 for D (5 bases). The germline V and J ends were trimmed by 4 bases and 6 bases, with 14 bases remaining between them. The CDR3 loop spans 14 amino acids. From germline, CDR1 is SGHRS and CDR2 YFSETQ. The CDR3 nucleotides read TGCGCCAGCAGCCCCGACAGCGGGGGTCAGCCCCAGCATTTT. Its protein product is CASSPDSGGQPQHF.

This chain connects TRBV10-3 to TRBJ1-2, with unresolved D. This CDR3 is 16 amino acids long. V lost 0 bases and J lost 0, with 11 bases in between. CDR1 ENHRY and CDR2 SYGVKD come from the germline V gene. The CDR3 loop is CAISESWGGSNYGYTF. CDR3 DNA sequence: TGTGCCATCAGTGAGTCGTGGGGAGGGTCTAACTATGGCTACACCTTC.

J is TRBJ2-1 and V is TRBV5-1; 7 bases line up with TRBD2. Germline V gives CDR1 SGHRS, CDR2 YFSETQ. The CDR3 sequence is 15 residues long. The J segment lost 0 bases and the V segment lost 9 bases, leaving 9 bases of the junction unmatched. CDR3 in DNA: TGCGCCACCCGGCTCCGGGGGGACTCCTACAATGAGCAGTTCTTC. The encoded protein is CATRLRGDSYNEQFF.

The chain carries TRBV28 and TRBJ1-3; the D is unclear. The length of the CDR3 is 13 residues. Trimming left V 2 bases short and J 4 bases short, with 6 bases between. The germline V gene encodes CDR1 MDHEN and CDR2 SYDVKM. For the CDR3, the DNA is TGTGCCAGCAGTTTAAGAGGCGGAAACACCATATATTTT. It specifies CASSLRGGNTIYF.

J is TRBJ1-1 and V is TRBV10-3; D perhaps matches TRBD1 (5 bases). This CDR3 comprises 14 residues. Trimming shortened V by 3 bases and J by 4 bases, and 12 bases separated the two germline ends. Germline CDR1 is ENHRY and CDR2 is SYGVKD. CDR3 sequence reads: CAISDLQGGTEAFF. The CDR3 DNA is TGTGCCATCAGTGACCTCCAGGGTGGCACTGAAGCTTTCTTT.

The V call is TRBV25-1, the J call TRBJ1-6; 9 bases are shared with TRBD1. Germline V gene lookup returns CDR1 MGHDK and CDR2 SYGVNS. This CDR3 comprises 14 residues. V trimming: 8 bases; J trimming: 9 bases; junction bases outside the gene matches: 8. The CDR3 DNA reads TGTGCCAGCCGAAGAGACAGGGGGATTTCACCCCTCCACTTT. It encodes CASRRDRGISPLHF.

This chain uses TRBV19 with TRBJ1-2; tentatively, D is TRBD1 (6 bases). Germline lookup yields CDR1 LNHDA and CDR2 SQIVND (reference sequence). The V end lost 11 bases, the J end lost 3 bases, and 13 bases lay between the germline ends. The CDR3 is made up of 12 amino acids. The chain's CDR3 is CASRQEYYGYTF. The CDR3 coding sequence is TGTGCCTCAAGACAGGAGTACTATGGCTACACCTTC.

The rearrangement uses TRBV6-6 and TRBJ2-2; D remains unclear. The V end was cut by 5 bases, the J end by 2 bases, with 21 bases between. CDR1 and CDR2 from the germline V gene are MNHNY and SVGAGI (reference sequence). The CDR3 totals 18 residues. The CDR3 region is CASSLTRWATLNTGELFF. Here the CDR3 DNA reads TGTGCCAGCAGTCTCACCCGATGGGCGACACTTAACACCGGGGAGCTGTTTTTT.

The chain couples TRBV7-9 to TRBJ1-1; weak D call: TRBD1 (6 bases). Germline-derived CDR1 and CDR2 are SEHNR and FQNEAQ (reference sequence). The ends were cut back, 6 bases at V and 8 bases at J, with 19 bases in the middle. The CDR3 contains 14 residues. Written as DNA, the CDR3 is TGTGCCAGCAGTATCGGACAGTTTGCGACCGAAGCTTTCTTT. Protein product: CASSIGQFATEAFF.

CDR3 amino acids: CASSLPGRGLTNYGYTF. The CDR3, as DNA: TGTGCCAGCAGTCTCCCCGGGAGGGGCCTAACTAACTATGGCTACACCTTC. This chain uses TRBV28 with TRBJ1-2; D might be TRBD1 (5 bases). The CDR3 runs 17 residues. Germline V CDR1 and CDR2: MDHEN, SYDVKM. Deletions cut 5 bases from V and 0 bases from J, with 19 bases between.

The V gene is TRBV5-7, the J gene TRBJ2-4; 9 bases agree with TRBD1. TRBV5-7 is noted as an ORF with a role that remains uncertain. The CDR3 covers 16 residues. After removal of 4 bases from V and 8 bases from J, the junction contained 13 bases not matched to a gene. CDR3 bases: TGTGCCAGCAGCCTTCCCGACAGGGGGTTTGGGGACATTCAGTACTTC. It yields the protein CASSLPDRGFGDIQYF.